Sequencing of this TCR beta chain was carried out in a study of graft-versus-host responses after intestinal transplantation. Looking at the study overall: Recipients received multivisceral, liver-intestinal, or isolated intestinal transplants. The whole recipient group had anti-thymocyte globulin induction followed by tacrolimus and steroids for roughly 3 years.

Profiled with immunoSEQ multiplex PCR; TCRdb holds only in-frame clones, not every one. Here the sample spans over 55,000 clones, less than 95% being singletons. Points on this clone: Its antigen is undetermined.

The CDR3 runs to 17 residues. The germline V gene has CDR1 SGHDT and CDR2 YYEEEE. Deletions cut 0 bases from V and 6 bases from J, with 20 bases between. Study-wide results and caveats: GvH clones turned up in recipient marrow; some had shown up first in ileum or blood.

The rearrangement joins TRBV5-6 to TRBJ2-3; TRBD2 is a possible D gene (6 bases). Sequenced material: unstimulated CD8+ T cells sorted from spleen or lymph node cells, taken before intestinal transplant. The receptor was derived from a human donor who received an intestinal transplant. CDR3 DNA: TGTGCCAGCAGCTTGGGTGGGGGGTGGACTACTCGGGATACGCAGTATTTT. It specifies CASSLGGGWTTRDTQYF.